This T cell receptor beta chain was sequenced for a study of shared clonotypes between healthy human individuals. Germline CDR1 MDHEN, CDR2 SYDVKM. V was cut by 7 bases and J by 2 bases, with 15 bases left in between. The CDR3 length is 15 residues. Whole-study findings and limits: The small donor group covered limited genetic and exposure diversity.

About this clone itself: Its specificity is not known.

The study ran the assay at deep level. The data were produced by immunoSEQ multiplex PCR, yet TCRdb's version contains in-frame clones alone and is incomplete. The sample has 490,000 or so clones, over 60% seen once. The genes are TRBV28 and TRBJ1-5; possible D gene TRBD1, 5 bases. The TCR was taken from a woman aged 40 to 50 in good health. Some clones in this sample may be carry-over from other donors' samples. Sequences were obtained from PBMCs. In nucleotides, the CDR3 is TGTGCCAGCATCCTGGGGGGGGAGGGCAATCAGCCCCAGCATTTT. Protein product: CASILGGEGNQPQHF.